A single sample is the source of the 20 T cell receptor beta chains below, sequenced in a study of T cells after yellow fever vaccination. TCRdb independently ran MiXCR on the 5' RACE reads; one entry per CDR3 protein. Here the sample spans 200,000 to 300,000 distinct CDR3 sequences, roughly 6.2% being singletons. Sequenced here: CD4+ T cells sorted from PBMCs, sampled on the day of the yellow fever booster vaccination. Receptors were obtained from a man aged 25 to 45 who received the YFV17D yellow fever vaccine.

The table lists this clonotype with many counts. The CDR3 protein is CASSSNARLQYF. For the CDR3, the DNA is TGTGCCAGCAGCTCCAACGCTAGGTTGCAGTACTTC. The chain is built from TRBV7-2 and TRBJ2-7; D is ambiguous. CDR3 size: 12 residues. The V gene's germline CDR1 is SGHTA and CDR2 FQGNSA. The V and J ends lost 4 bases and 9 bases respectively, with 13 bases between them.

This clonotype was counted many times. CDR3 DNA sequence: TGTGCCAGCAGCCAAGATCAGGCCAGCTACGAGCAGTACTTC. Translated: CASSQDQASYEQYF. This chain connects TRBV3-1 to TRBJ2-7; no clear D. V shed 0 bases and J shed 3 bases, with 9 bases lying between them. The CDR3 totals 14 residues. Germline values: CDR1 LGHDT, CDR2 YNNKEL (reference sequence).

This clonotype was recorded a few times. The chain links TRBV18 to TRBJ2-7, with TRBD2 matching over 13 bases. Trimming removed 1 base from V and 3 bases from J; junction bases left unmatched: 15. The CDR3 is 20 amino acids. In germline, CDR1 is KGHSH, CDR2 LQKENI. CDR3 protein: CASSPRTTSGRIGGLYEQYF. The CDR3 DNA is TGTGCCAGCTCACCACGGACGACTAGCGGGAGGATAGGGGGTCTCTACGAGCAGTACTTC.

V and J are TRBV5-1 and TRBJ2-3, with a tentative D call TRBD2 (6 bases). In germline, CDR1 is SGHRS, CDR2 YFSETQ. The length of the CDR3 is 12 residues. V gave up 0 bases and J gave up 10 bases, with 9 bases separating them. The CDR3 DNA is TGCGCCAGCAGCTTGGGGCGGGACGCGCAGTATTTT. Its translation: CASSLGRDAQYF.

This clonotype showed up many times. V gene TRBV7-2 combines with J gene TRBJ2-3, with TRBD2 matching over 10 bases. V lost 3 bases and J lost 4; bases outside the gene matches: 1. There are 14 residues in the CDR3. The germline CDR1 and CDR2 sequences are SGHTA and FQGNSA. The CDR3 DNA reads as TGTGCCAGCAGCTTTGGACTAGCGGCAGATACGCAGTATTTT. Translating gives CASSFGLAADTQYF.

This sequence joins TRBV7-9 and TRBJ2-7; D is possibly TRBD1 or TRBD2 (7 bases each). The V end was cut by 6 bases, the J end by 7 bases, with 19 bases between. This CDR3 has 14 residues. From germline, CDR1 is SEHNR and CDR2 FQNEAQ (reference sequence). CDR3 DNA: TGTGCCAGCAGAGGAGCGGGACAGCCTCGGGAGCAGTACTTC. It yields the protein CASRGAGQPREQYF. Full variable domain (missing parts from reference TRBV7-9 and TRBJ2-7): DTGVSQNPRHKITKRGQNVTFRCDPISEHNRLYWYRQTLGQGPEFLTYFQNEAQLEKSRLLSDRFSAERPKGSFSTLEIQRTEQGDSAMYLCASRGAGQPREQYFGPGTRLTVT.

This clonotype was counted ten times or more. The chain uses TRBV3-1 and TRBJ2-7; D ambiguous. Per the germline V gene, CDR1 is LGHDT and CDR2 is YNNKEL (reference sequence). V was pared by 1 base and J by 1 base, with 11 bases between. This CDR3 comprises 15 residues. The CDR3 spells CASSQVSRASYEQYF. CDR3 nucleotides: TGTGCCAGCAGCCAAGTCAGTCGGGCTTCCTACGAGCAGTACTTC.

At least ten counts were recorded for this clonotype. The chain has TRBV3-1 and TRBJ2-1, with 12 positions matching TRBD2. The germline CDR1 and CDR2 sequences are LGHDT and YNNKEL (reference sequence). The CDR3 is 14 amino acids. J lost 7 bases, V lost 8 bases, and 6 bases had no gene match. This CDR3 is CASLAGGMGNEQFF. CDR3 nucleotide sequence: TGTGCCAGCCTAGCGGGAGGGATGGGTAATGAGCAGTTCTTC.

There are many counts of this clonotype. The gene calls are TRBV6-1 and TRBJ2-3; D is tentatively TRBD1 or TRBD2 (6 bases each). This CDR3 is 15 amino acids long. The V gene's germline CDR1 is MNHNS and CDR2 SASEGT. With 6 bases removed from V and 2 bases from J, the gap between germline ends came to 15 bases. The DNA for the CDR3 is TGTGCCAGCAGACCGGGGGCGGGACCCACAGATACGCAGTATTTT. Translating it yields CASRPGAGPTDTQYF.

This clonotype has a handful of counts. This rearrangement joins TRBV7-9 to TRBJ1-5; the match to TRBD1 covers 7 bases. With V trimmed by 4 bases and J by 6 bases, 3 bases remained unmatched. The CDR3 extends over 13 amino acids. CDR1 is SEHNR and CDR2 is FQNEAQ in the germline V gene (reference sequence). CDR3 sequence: CASSSTGVQPQHF. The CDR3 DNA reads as TGTGCCAGCAGCTCTACAGGGGTTCAGCCCCAGCATTTT.

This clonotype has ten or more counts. The CDR3 loop reads CSARLAGTYEQYF. The CDR3 bases are TGCAGTGCTCGACTAGCGGGGACCTACGAGCAGTACTTC. The chain links TRBV20-1 to TRBJ2-7; 11 bases match TRBD2. The V and J ends lost 5 bases and 2 bases, in that order; junction bases with no gene match: 2. The length of the CDR3 is 13 residues. The germline gives CDR1 DFQATT, CDR2 SNEGSKA (reference sequence).

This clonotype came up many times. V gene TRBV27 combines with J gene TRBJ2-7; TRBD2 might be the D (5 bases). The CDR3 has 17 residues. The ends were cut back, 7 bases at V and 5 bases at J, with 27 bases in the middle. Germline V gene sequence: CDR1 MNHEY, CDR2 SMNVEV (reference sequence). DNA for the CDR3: TGTGCCAGCATGGCGATAGGGAGCAGGAAGGCCGTACACGAGCAGTACTTC. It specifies CASMAIGSRKAVHEQYF.

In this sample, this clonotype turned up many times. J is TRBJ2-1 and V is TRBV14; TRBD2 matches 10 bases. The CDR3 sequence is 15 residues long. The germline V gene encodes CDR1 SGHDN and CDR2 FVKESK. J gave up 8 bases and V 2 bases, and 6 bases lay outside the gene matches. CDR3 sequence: CASSQQILAGYEQFF. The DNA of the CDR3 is TGTGCCAGCAGCCAACAGATACTAGCGGGATATGAGCAGTTCTTC.

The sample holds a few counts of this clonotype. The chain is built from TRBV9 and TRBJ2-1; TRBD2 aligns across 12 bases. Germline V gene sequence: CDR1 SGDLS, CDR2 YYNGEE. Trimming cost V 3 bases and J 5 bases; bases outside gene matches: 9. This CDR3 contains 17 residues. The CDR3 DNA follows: TGTGCCAGCAGCGAACGTCTAGCGGGAGGGGCTAACAATGAGCAGTTCTTC. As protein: CASSERLAGGANNEQFF.

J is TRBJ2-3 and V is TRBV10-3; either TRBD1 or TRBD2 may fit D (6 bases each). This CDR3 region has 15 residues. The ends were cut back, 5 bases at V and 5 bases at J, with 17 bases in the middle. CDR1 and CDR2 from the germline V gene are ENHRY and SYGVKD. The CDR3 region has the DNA TGTGCCATCAGTCCCGGGGGACATCTCGTAGATACGCAGTATTTT. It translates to CAISPGGHLVDTQYF.

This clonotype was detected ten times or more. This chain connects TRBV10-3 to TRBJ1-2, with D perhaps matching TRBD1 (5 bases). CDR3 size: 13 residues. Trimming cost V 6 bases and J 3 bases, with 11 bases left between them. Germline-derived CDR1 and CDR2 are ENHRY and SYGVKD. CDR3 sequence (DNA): TGTGCCATCAGGGAACAGGACCACTATGGCTACACCTTC. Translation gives CAIREQDHYGYTF.

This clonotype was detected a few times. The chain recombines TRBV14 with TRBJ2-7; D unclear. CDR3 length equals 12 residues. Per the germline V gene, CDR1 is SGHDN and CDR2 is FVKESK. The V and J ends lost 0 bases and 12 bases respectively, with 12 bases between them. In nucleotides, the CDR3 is TGTGCCAGCAGCCAAGATAGGGTCCAAGCGTACTTC. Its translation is CASSQDRVQAYF. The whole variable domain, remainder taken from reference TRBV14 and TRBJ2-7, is EAGVTQFPSHSVIEKGQTVTLRCDPISGHDNLYWYRRVMGKEIKFLLHFVKESKQDESGMPNNRFLAERTGGTYSTLKVQPAELEDSGVYFCASSQDRVQAYFGPGTRLTVT.

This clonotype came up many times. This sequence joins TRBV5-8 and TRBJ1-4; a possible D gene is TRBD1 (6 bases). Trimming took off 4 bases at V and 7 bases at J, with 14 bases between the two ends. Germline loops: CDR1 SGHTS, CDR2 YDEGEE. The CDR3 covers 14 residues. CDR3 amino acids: CASSQRQDGEKLFF. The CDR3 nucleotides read TGTGCCAGCAGCCAAAGACAGGACGGTGAAAAACTGTTTTTT.

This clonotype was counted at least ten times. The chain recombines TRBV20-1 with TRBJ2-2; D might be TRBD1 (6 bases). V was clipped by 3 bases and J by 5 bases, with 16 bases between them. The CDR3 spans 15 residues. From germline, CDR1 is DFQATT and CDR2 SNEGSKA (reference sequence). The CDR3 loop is CSARGAQAGTGELFF. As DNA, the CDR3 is TGCAGTGCTAGGGGGGCTCAAGCAGGGACCGGGGAGCTGTTTTTT.

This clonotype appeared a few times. The DNA for the CDR3 is TGTGCCAGCAGCTTCAATACTTGGAGCGGAGAGACCCAGTACTTC. Translating it yields CASSFNTWSGETQYF. This sequence joins TRBV5-6 and TRBJ2-5, with D perhaps matching TRBD2 (5 bases). The CDR3 is 15 residues long. V lost 2 bases and J 4 bases, leaving 15 bases between the germline ends. The germline V gene encodes CDR1 SGHDT and CDR2 YYEEEE. The entire variable domain, with the rest obtained from reference TRBV5-6 and TRBJ2-5, is as follows: DAGVTQSPTHLIKTRGQQVTLRCSPKSGHDTVSWYQQALGQGPQFIFQYYEEEERQRGNFPDRFSGHQFPNYSSELNVNALLLGDSALYLCASSFNTWSGETQYFGPGTRLLVL.